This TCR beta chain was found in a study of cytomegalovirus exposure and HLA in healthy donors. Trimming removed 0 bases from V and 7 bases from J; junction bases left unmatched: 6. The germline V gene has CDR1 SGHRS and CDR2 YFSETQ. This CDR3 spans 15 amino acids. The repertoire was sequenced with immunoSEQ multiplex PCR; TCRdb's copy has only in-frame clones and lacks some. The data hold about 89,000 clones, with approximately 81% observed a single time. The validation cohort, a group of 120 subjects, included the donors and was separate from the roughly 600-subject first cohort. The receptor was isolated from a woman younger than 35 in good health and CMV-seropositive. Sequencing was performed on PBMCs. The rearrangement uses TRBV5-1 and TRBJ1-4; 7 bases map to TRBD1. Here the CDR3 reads CASSLDRGQGEKLFF. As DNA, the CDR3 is TGCGCCAGCAGCTTGGACAGGGGACAAGGTGAAAAACTGTTTTTT.